This T cell receptor beta chain derives from a study of spatial heterogeneity in lung cancer. The overall study: Consistently, beta-chain sequences turned up in larger numbers than alpha-chain sequences did.

Each molecule of TCR cDNA was tagged with one unique molecular identifier. MiXCR was run by TCRdb on the 5' RACE reads, yielding one entry per CDR3 protein. The sample holds about 5,100 distinct CDR3 sequences, roughly 24% seen once. As for time point: sample taken at primary tumor resection. No cells were sorted before sequencing. The whole RNA sequenced was extracted from tumor, nontumor lung or frozen PBMC. The donor population consisted of some 70 patients with untreated, early-stage non-small cell lung cancer. In germline, CDR1 is SNHLY, CDR2 FYNNEI. The CDR3 covers 14 residues. V shed 0 bases and J shed 1 base, with 5 bases lying between them.

The TCR originated in a male donor with early-stage non-small cell lung cancer. J is TRBJ2-3 and V is TRBV2, with D unresolved. The sequences come from PBMCs, collected at surgery. CDR3 sequence: CASSEARRTDTQYF. Here the CDR3 DNA reads TGTGCCAGCAGTGAAGCGAGGCGCACAGATACGCAGTATTTT.